These 26 T cell receptor beta chains were all obtained from the same sample, sequenced in a study of control samples from healthy donors and cancer patients. Repertoires were generated with immunoSEQ multiplex PCR, while TCRdb's copy carries only in-frame clones and drops some. The sample yields some 150,000 clones, around 86% seen once. Sequencing was performed on blood. These receptors were obtained from a man younger than 40 in good health.

The chain carries TRBV15 and TRBJ2-1; 9 bases line up with TRBD2. With 5 bases clipped from V and 8 bases from J, the junction kept 13 bases outside the gene matches. Germline loops: CDR1 LNHNV, CDR2 YYDKDF (reference sequence). The CDR3 sequence is 16 residues long. The CDR3 DNA follows: TGTGCCACCAGCCCCGACCGGGCTAGCGGGATCTATGAGCAGTTCTTC. It translates to CATSPDRASGIYEQFF.

The chain uses TRBV24-1 and TRBJ1-5, with unresolved D. The V end lost 0 bases, the J end lost 7 bases, and 6 bases lay between the germline ends. The CDR3 loop spans 13 amino acids. CDR1 and CDR2 (germline): KGHDR, SFDVKD. The CDR3 DNA reads TGTGCCACCAGTGATTTGGACGGGCAGCCCCAGCATTTT. Its translation: CATSDLDGQPQHF.

CDR3 region: CASSQDSYSGGRPYEQYF. The CDR3 DNA follows: TGTGCCAGCAGCCAAGATTCGTACAGCGGGGGGCGGCCCTACGAGCAGTACTTC. This chain joins TRBV3-1 (or the pseudogene TRBV3-2) and TRBJ2-7; 9 bases are a match to TRBD2. V trimming: 0 bases; J trimming: 2 bases; junction bases outside the gene matches: 11. Germline V lookup: CDR1 LGHDT, CDR2 YNNKEL (reference sequence). This CDR3 is 18 amino acids long.

The rearrangement joins TRBV27 to TRBJ2-5; maybe TRBD2 (5 bases). Germline assignment: CDR1 MNHEY and CDR2 SMNVEV (reference sequence). V lost 6 bases, J lost 5 bases, and 19 bases lay in between. CDR3 length equals 15 residues. The CDR3 sequence: CASSLSGQAGETQYF. As DNA, the CDR3 is TGTGCCAGCAGCTTGTCTGGTCAGGCGGGCGAGACCCAGTACTTC.

This chain connects TRBV4-3 to TRBJ1-1; 8 bases are shared with TRBD1. This CDR3 is built from 17 residues. CDR1 and CDR2 from the germline V gene are LGHNA and YSLEER. The junction had 8 bases not matched to a gene; V was cut back by 2 bases and J by 0 bases. The CDR3 loop reads CASSQTSGTGMNTEAFF. The DNA of the CDR3 is TGCGCCAGCAGCCAAACAAGCGGGACAGGCATGAACACTGAAGCTTTCTTT.

This chain links TRBV29-1 with TRBJ1-1; 9 nucleotides align to TRBD1. The CDR3 length is 13 residues. V dropped 2 bases and J dropped 8; count of bases not matched to a gene: 6. The germline CDR1 and CDR2 sequences are SQVTM and ANQGSEA. The CDR3 sequence is CSVESGTGREAFF. The DNA of the CDR3 is TGCAGCGTTGAATCCGGGACAGGGAGGGAAGCTTTCTTT.

The rearrangement uses TRBV5-3 and TRBJ2-1; no firm D call. TRBV5-3 is recorded as an ORF, its role being uncertain. V lost 4 bases to trimming and J lost 1 base, with 21 bases between them. The CDR3 is 18 amino acids. CDR3 residues: CARSRYKALGSSYNEQFF. In DNA form, the CDR3 reads TGTGCCAGAAGCCGATACAAGGCCCTCGGGTCATCCTACAATGAGCAGTTCTTC.

V and J are TRBV7-2 and TRBJ1-5; D is unclear. V dropped 6 bases and J dropped 0 bases, with 12 bases sitting between them. Germline V CDR1 and CDR2: SGHTA, FQGNSA. The CDR3 consists of 15 residues. In DNA form, the CDR3 reads TGTGCCAGCAGACCGGGGTCGAATAGCAATCAGCCCCAGCATTTT. Its protein product is CASRPGSNSNQPQHF.

This chain links TRBV7-2 with TRBJ1-2; 8 positions match TRBD1. Germline CDR1 and CDR2: SGHTA and FQGNSA. CDR3 length: 14 amino acids. V was pared by 4 bases and J by 5 bases, with 6 bases of the junction left unmatched. CDR3 sequence: CASSSTRTGYGYTF. The CDR3 region has the DNA TGTGCCAGCAGCTCAACTAGGACAGGGTATGGCTACACCTTC. Drawing the rest from reference TRBV7-2 and TRBJ1-2, the complete variable domain is GAGVSQSPSNKVTEKGKDVELRCDPISGHTALYWYRQSLGQGLEFLIYFQGNSAPDKSGLPSDRFSAERTGGSVSTLTIQRTQQEDSAVYLCASSSTRTGYGYTFGSGTRLTVV.

The chain combines TRBV5-1 with TRBJ1-1; TRBD1 might be the D (5 bases). This CDR3 has 13 amino acids. CDR1 is SGHRS, CDR2 YFSETQ, per germline. The V end lost 5 bases, the J end lost 7 bases, and 15 bases lay between the germline ends. The CDR3 DNA reads as TGCGCCAGCAGACCGGACACCTTTGGTGAAGCTTTCTTT. Translating gives CASRPDTFGEAFF.

J is TRBJ1-2 and V is TRBV6-6; no clear D. CDR3 size: 15 residues. V was pared by 6 bases and J by 0 bases, with 14 bases between. The germline V gene has CDR1 MNHNY and CDR2 SVGAGI (reference sequence). The chain's CDR3 is CASRPIGLTNYGYTF. The CDR3 DNA reads TGTGCCAGCAGACCTATCGGGTTAACTAACTATGGCTACACCTTC.

The V gene is TRBV4-1, the J gene TRBJ2-2, with D perhaps matching TRBD1 (6 bases). Trimming left V 0 bases short and J 5 bases short, with 13 bases between. CDR3 length: 16 residues. The germline CDR1 and CDR2 sequences are MGHRA and YSYEKL. As DNA, the CDR3 is TGCGCCAGCAGCCAAGACCCGGCAGGGGTGACCGGGGAGCTGTTTTTT. It is translated as CASSQDPAGVTGELFF.

CDR3 sequence reads: CASSDDTSYNSPLHF. In DNA form, the CDR3 reads TGTGCCAGCAGCGACGACACGTCCTATAATTCACCCCTCCACTTT. The chain joins TRBV7-2 to TRBJ1-6; D is unclear. The CDR3 covers 15 residues. The germline V gene has CDR1 SGHTA and CDR2 FQGNSA. V shed 5 bases and J shed 1 base, with 9 bases lying between them.

This chain links TRBV19 with TRBJ2-3, with 8 bases aligning to TRBD2. V trimming: 7 bases; J trimming: 1 base; junction bases outside the gene matches: 7. The CDR3 runs to 15 residues. Germline V gives CDR1 LNHDA, CDR2 SQIVND (reference sequence). DNA for the CDR3: TGTGCCAGTAACCCCTCCGGGGGGGGCACAGATACGCAGTATTTT. The encoded protein is CASNPSGGGTDTQYF.

The J gene is TRBJ2-5, the V gene TRBV18; D call uncertain. The CDR3 consists of 15 residues. Germline CDR1 and CDR2: KGHSH and LQKENI. Trimming shortened V by 3 bases and J by 4 bases, and 15 bases separated the two germline ends. Here the CDR3 DNA reads TGTGCCAGCTCACCCCGCGACAAGATCGGAGAGACCCAGTACTTC. It translates to CASSPRDKIGETQYF.

CDR3 residues: CASSWTSGRGDTQYF. CDR3 nucleotide sequence: TGTGCCAGCAGCTGGACTAGCGGGAGGGGAGATACGCAGTATTTT. The genes are TRBV7-6 and TRBJ2-3, with 15 nucleotides matching TRBD2. The V gene's germline CDR1 is SGHVS and CDR2 FNYEAQ. The ends lost 4 bases at V and 5 bases at J; junction bases unmatched: 1. The CDR3 loop spans 15 amino acids.

V and J are TRBV9 and TRBJ1-4; D not resolved. The germline gives CDR1 SGDLS, CDR2 YYNGEE. This CDR3 has 13 residues. Trimming shortened V by 0 bases and J by 8 bases, and 8 bases separated the two germline ends. In nucleotides, the CDR3 is TGTGCCAGCAGCGTAGCGACGGAGGAAAAACTGTTTTTT. It codes for CASSVATEEKLFF.

V is TRBV19 and J is TRBJ1-1; 10 bases agree with TRBD1. The CDR3 has 14 amino acids. V lost 5 bases and J lost 4; bases outside the gene matches: 4. Germline V gene sequence: CDR1 LNHDA, CDR2 SQIVND (reference sequence). CDR3 region: CASSLGTGVTEAFF. CDR3 nucleotide sequence: TGTGCCAGTAGTCTCGGGACAGGGGTCACTGAAGCTTTCTTT.

The rearrangement joins TRBV7-2 to TRBJ2-5; 7 bases line up with TRBD2. Trimming took 5 bases from V and 5 from J; bases not matched to a gene: 11. There are 15 residues in the CDR3. Germline CDR1 is SGHTA and CDR2 is FQGNSA. The CDR3 DNA sequence: TGTGCCAGCAGCCCCGGACGGGTGGGGGGGGAGACCCAGTACTTC. Translation: CASSPGRVGGETQYF. The variable domain in full, completed from reference TRBV7-2 and TRBJ2-5, reads GAGVSQSPSNKVTEKGKDVELRCDPISGHTALYWYRQSLGQGLEFLIYFQGNSAPDKSGLPSDRFSAERTGGSVSTLTIQRTQQEDSAVYLCASSPGRVGGETQYFGPGTRLLVL.

The chain joins TRBV6-5 to TRBJ2-4; the match to TRBD2 covers 7 bases. The V gene end was trimmed by 5 bases and the J gene end by 7 bases; junction bases not matched to a gene: 8. Germline CDR1 MNHEY, CDR2 SVGAGI. The CDR3 runs 14 residues. The CDR3 sequence: CASSRDTSENIQYF. CDR3 in DNA: TGTGCCAGCAGTCGTGACACTAGCGAGAACATTCAGTACTTC.

The chain couples TRBV5-1 to TRBJ2-7; no clear D. This CDR3 region has 13 residues. The germline CDR1 and CDR2 sequences are SGHRS and YFSETQ. Trimming shortened V by 4 bases and J by 3 bases, and 11 bases separated the two germline ends. In nucleotides, the CDR3 is TGCGCCAGCAGCACCACAGACGACTACGAGCAGTACTTC. Protein product: CASSTTDDYEQYF.

The V and J genes are TRBV9 and TRBJ2-1; unclear D gene. The V end was cut by 6 bases, the J end by 6 bases, with 19 bases between. The CDR3 contains 15 residues. From germline, CDR1 is SGDLS and CDR2 YYNGEE. CDR3 in amino acids: CASTSKGGRINEQFF. CDR3 nucleotide sequence: TGTGCCAGCACCTCTAAGGGTGGTAGAATCAATGAGCAGTTCTTC.

The V call is TRBV6-1, the J call TRBJ2-7, with D maybe TRBD2 (5 bases). The CDR3 covers 15 residues. Trimming took 3 bases from V and 3 from J, leaving 15 bases between them. Germline CDR1 reads MNHNS; CDR2 reads SASEGT. The CDR3 sequence is CASSEGISGGYEQYF. The CDR3 coding sequence is TGTGCCAGCAGTGAGGGCATCTCTGGAGGCTACGAGCAGTACTTC.

The V call is TRBV29-1, the J call TRBJ2-1, with 10 nucleotides matching TRBD2. Looked up from germline, CDR1 is SQVTM and CDR2 is ANQGSEA. J was trimmed by 8 bases and V by 1 base; bases with no gene match: 8. The CDR3 covers 15 residues. CDR3 sequence reads: CSVEGLAGVRYEQFF. DNA for the CDR3: TGCAGCGTTGAAGGGCTAGCGGGAGTTAGGTATGAGCAGTTCTTC.

The chain employs TRBV25-1 and TRBJ2-1; TRBD1 aligns across 8 bases. Trimming took 5 bases from V and 8 from J; bases not matched to a gene: 11. CDR3 length: 15 amino acids. Germline V gene lookup returns CDR1 MGHDK and CDR2 SYGVNS. CDR3 loop: CASSLRTGKADEQFF. The CDR3 DNA sequence: TGTGCCAGCAGTCTACGGACAGGGAAGGCAGATGAGCAGTTCTTC.

The V gene is TRBV12-5, the J gene TRBJ2-7; TRBD1 matches 10 bases. The CDR3 is 17 residues long. V lost 5 bases and J lost 1; bases outside the gene matches: 11. Germline V gene data show CDR1 as LGHNT and CDR2 as FRNRAP. The CDR3 DNA is TGTGCTAGTGGTCACCCCCCCGGGACAGGGGCATCCTACGAGCAGTACTTC. Translated: CASGHPPGTGASYEQYF.